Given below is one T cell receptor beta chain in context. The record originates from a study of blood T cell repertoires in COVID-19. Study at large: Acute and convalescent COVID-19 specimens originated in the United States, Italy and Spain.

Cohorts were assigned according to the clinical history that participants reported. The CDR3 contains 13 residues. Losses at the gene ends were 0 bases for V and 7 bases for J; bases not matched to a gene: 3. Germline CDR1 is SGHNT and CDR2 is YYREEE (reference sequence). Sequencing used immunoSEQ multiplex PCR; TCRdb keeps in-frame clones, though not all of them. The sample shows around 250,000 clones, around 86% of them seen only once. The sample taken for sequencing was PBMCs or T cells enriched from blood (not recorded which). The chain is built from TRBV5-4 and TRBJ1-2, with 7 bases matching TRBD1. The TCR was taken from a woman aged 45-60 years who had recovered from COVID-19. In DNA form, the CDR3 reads TGTGCCAGCAGCTTGGAACAGGGGTCTGGCTACACCTTC. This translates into CASSLEQGSGYTF.